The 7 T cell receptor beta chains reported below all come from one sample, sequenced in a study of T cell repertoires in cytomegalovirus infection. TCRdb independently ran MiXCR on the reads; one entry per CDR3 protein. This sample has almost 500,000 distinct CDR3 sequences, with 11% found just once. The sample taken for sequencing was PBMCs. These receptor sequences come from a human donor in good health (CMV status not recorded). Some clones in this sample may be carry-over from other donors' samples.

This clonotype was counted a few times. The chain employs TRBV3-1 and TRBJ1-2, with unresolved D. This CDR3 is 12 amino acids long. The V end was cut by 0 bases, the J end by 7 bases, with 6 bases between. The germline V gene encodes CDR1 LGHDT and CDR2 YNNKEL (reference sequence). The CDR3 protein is CASSQEYLGYTF. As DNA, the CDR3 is TGTGCCAGCAGCCAAGAGTACCTTGGCTACACCTTC.

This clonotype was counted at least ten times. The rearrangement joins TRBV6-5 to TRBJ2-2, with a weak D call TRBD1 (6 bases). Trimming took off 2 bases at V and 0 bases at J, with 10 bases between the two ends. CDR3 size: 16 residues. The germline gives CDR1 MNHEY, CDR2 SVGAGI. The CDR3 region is CASSYGQGPNTGELFF. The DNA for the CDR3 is TGTGCCAGCAGTTACGGTCAGGGGCCGAACACCGGGGAGCTGTTTTTT.

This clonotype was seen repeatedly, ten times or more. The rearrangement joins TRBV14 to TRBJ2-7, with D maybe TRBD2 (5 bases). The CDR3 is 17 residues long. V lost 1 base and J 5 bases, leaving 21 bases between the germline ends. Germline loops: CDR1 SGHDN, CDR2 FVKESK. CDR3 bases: TGTGCCAGCAGCCAAGTGAGAGGCGGGCCCGCAGCCGACGAGCAGTACTTC. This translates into CASSQVRGGPAADEQYF.

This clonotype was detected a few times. The DNA for the CDR3 is TGCAGCGGGAGGGGGACCCAGTACTTC. Translation gives CSGRGTQYF. This rearrangement joins TRBV29-1 to TRBJ2-5, with D perhaps TRBD2 (6 bases). V dropped 7 bases and J dropped 7 bases, with 7 bases sitting between them. The CDR3 spans 9 residues. Per the germline V gene, CDR1 is SQVTM and CDR2 is ANQGSEA.

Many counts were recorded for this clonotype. CDR3 protein: CASTVSPGHYGYTF. The CDR3 bases are TGTGCCAGCACCGTTAGCCCGGGACACTATGGCTACACCTTC. The V and J genes are TRBV7-2 and TRBJ1-2; D possibly corresponds to TRBD1 (5 bases). The CDR3 is made up of 14 amino acids. Germline V gene data show CDR1 as SGHTA and CDR2 as FQGNSA. V was clipped by 7 bases and J by 3 bases, with 15 bases between them. Full variable domain (missing parts from reference TRBV7-2 and TRBJ1-2): GAGVSQSPSNKVTEKGKDVELRCDPISGHTALYWYRQSLGQGLEFLIYFQGNSAPDKSGLPSDRFSAERTGGSVSTLTIQRTQQEDSAVYLCASTVSPGHYGYTFGSGTRLTVV.

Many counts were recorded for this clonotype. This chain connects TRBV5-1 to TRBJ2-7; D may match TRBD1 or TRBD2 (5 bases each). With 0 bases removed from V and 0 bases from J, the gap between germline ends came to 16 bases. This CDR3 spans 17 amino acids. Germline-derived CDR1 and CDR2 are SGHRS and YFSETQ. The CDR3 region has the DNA TGCGCCAGCAGCTTGGATGCCACGGGACGCTCCTCCTACGAGCAGTACTTC. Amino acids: CASSLDATGRSSYEQYF.

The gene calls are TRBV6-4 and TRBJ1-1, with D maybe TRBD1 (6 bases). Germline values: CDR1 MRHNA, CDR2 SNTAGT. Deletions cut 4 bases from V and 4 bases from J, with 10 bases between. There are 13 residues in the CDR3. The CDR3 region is CASSAETGTEAFF. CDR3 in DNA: TGTGCCAGCAGTGCCGAGACAGGCACTGAAGCTTTCTTT.